In its sample, the clone carrying this T cell receptor beta chain was seen a few times. Its cognate antigen is unknown. Preparation of TCR beta libraries was done by quantitative 5'-RACE with molecular barcodes. TCRdb re-called the 5' RACE reads with MiXCR, one entry per CDR3 protein. The sample records about 450,000 distinct CDR3 sequences, around 26% being singletons. This specimen comes from a study of CD8 T cells in ankylosing spondylitis. The CDR3 spans 16 residues. Unmatched junction bases numbered 11, after V lost 3 bases and J lost 7 bases. Germline assignment: CDR1 SGHRS and CDR2 YFSETQ. Overall study results and limits: One TCR beta motif, made up of eight or nine highly homologous variants, appeared characteristic of ankylosing spondylitis blood. The authors reported significant enrichment of disease-linked clones in matched ankylosing spondylitis synovial fluid. Earlier work had already found some motif variants in reactive arthritis synovial fluid and blood.

The origin of this receptor is a male donor with ankylosing spondylitis. The V call is TRBV5-1, the J call TRBJ1-3, with 9 bases matching TRBD1. The sequenced material came from blood, either unsorted or a sorted T cell fraction (not recorded which). The CDR3 loop reads CASSSVTGQGGNTIYF. DNA for the CDR3: TGCGCCAGCAGCTCAGTTACGGGACAGGGCGGTAACACCATATATTTT.